The 11 T cell receptor beta chains in this list originate from one sample, sequenced in a study of T cells in women clearing cervical HPV infection. Sequencing was performed with immunoSEQ multiplex PCR; in TCRdb, only in-frame clones are kept and a portion is missing. The table for this sample gives 45,000 to 50,000 clones. The material sequenced was blood buffy coat. The receptors come from a woman between 18 and 69 years old with a cervical HPV16 infection that either progressed to CIN3+ or cleared (not recorded which).

CDR3: CASSPGTGGNQPQYF. CDR3 bases read: TGTGCCAGCAGTCCCGGGACAGGGGGCAATCAGCCG. The gene calls are TRBV2 and TRBJ2-3; 12 bases match TRBD1. The read ends 3 residues before the CDR3 terminus; that terminus is restored from the germline J gene. The CDR3 loop spans 15 amino acids. The germline V gene encodes CDR1 SNHLY and CDR2 FYNNEI.

Note on this clone: The CDR3 end is not reached by the read, which stops 3 residues before it; the germline J gene fills it in. The chain joins TRBV20-1 to TRBJ2-7; D not resolved. V was shortened by 2 bases and J by 3 bases, with 14 bases between the two germline ends. The CDR3 loop spans 14 amino acids. Per the germline V gene, CDR1 is DFQATT and CDR2 is SNEGSKA (reference sequence). CDR3 sequence: CSARQASPNYEQYF. The CDR3 DNA, read in part, is TGCAGTGCTAGACAAGCCTCTCCCAACTACGAG.

Concerning this clone itself: The read finishes 3 residues shy of the CDR3 end, and the germline J gene is used to complete it. The chain carries TRBV19 and TRBJ1-1, with 12 bases that match TRBD1. CDR1 LNHDA and CDR2 SQIVND come from the germline V gene (reference sequence). CDR3 size: 17 residues. V dropped 5 bases and J dropped 3; count of bases not matched to a gene: 10. The CDR3 is CASSSAGQGAVDTEAFF. CDR3 DNA, as far as it was read: TGTGCCAGTAGTTCGGCGGGACAGGGGGCCGTGGACACTGAA.

Of note for this clone: The read halts 3 residues ahead of the CDR3 end, with the missing end drawn from the germline J gene. V and J are TRBV10-1 and TRBJ2-1; 9 bases align to TRBD1. Trimming removed 5 bases from V and 6 bases from J; junction bases left unmatched: 14. CDR1 is WNHNN and CDR2 is SYGVQD in the germline V gene (reference sequence). CDR3 length: 17 residues. The CDR3 sequence is CASSSPLGQGTFNEQFF. CDR3 bases read: TGCGCCAGCAGTTCACCCCTTGGACAGGGGACTTTCAATGAG.

A word on this clone: The CDR3 end is not reached by the read, which stops 3 residues before it; the germline J gene fills it in. The gene calls are TRBV20-1 and TRBJ2-1; D possibly corresponds to TRBD1 (6 bases). This CDR3 has 12 residues. Trimming took off 7 bases at V and 6 bases at J, with 13 bases between the two ends. CDR1 is DFQATT, CDR2 SNEGSKA, per germline (reference sequence). The CDR3 loop reads CSVNPQGNEQFF. CDR3 DNA, as far as it was read: TGCAGTGTCAACCCACAGGGCAATGAG.

As to this clone: The read is 3 residues too short to cover the CDR3 end, so that end is filled in from the germline J gene. V is TRBV20-1 and J is TRBJ2-3; D possibly corresponds to TRBD1 (7 bases). CDR3 length: 17 amino acids. Germline-derived CDR1 and CDR2 are DFQATT and SNEGSKA (reference sequence). Partial CDR3 DNA: TGCAGTGCTAGGTCTGGTAACGGCAGGGGGGATTTACAGCCG. Its translation is CSARSGNGRGDLQP. The entire CDR3 is CSARSGNGRGDLQPQYF.

As concerns this clone: The observed sequence ends 3 residues before the CDR3 terminus, with the missing tail filled in from the germline J gene. The rearrangement links TRBV5-1 to TRBJ1-2; D unclear. Trimming removed 2 bases from V and 5 bases from J, with 13 bases in between. From germline, CDR1 is SGHRS and CDR2 YFSETQ. This CDR3 has 14 residues. CDR3 sequence: CASSFRVGIYGYTF. CDR3 bases read: TGCGCCAGCAGCTTTCGGGTAGGTATTTATGGC.

A note on this clone: The CDR3 end falls 3 residues outside the read, so it is completed with the germline J gene. V gene TRBV19 combines with J gene TRBJ2-6; D gene unclear. The V and J ends lost 4 bases and 0 bases respectively, with 7 bases between them. From germline, CDR1 is LNHDA and CDR2 SQIVND (reference sequence). This CDR3 contains 15 residues. The part of the CDR3 DNA that was read is TGTGCCAGTAGTAGAAAACTCTCTGGGGCCAACGTC. This translates into CASSRKLSGANV. The entire CDR3 protein reads CASSRKLSGANVLTF. Looking up the rest from reference TRBV19 and TRBJ2-6 gives the full variable domain: DGGITQSPKYLFRKEGQNVTLSCEQNLNHDAMYWYRQDPGQGLRLIYYSQIVNDFQKGDIAEGYSVSREKKESFPLTVTSAQKNPTAFYLCASSRKLSGANVLTFGAGSRLTVL.

Concerning this clone: From the germline J gene comes the end of the CDR3, since the read stops 3 residues before it. The rearrangement joins TRBV19 to TRBJ2-7; 11 positions match TRBD2. The CDR3 totals 18 residues. V lost 6 bases to trimming and J lost 2 bases; unmatched junction nucleotides: 15. CDR1 is LNHDA, CDR2 SQIVND, per germline (reference sequence). CDR3 DNA (partial): TGTGCCAGTAGCTTAAAAAGACCCGGGACTAGCGGCGCCTACGAG. The encoded protein is CASSLKRPGTSGAYE. The full CDR3 is CASSLKRPGTSGAYEQYF.

For this clone: Sequencing ends 3 residues short of the CDR3 end; the germline J gene provides the rest. V is TRBV6-2 or TRBV6-3 and J is TRBJ2-7, with TRBD2 matching over 7 bases. Per germline, CDR1 MNHEY and CDR2 SVGEGT. V gave up 4 bases and J gave up 3 bases; unmatched junction bases: 6. The CDR3 is 14 amino acids. The CDR3 reads CASSSAGEGYEQYF. The CDR3 bases that were read are TGTGCCAGCAGTTCCGCGGGAGAGGGCTACGAG.

Points on this clone: The CDR3 end lies 3 residues beyond the end of the read and is filled in from the germline J gene. The rearrangement links TRBV23-1 to TRBJ2-3; 7 bases are a match to TRBD1. TRBV23-1 belongs to the ORF category, with a function that is uncertain. CDR3 size: 14 residues. The CDR3 here is CASTWDSLPQPQYF. The part of the CDR3 DNA that was read is TGCGCCAGCACCTGGGACAGCCTTCCCCAGCCG.